The 15 T cell receptor beta chains given below trace back to one sample, sequenced in a study of Graves' ophthalmopathy and Graves' hyperthyroidism. The TCR beta CDR3 regions underwent amplification from RNA transcripts. HTBI primers served in a first-round RT-PCR, which a second-round multiplex PCR followed. TCRdb processed the multiplex PCR reads anew with MiXCR; each CDR3 protein has one entry. The table shows about 160,000 distinct CDR3 sequences, with 30% to 45% occurring only once. The sequenced sample was peripheral blood. The receptors were sampled from a woman aged 40 to 49 with Graves' ophthalmopathy.

This clonotype was recorded at least ten times. Compared with germline, one end of the junction differs, possibly owing to a read error. The chain couples TRBV6-2 or TRBV6-3 to TRBJ1-5, with 9 nucleotides matching TRBD1. Germline V gives CDR1 MNHEY, CDR2 SVGEGT. The CDR3 sequence is 17 residues long. CDR3 in DNA: TGTGCCGGCAGTTACTCGGGAACAGGGGGCGGCAATCAGCCCCAGCATTTT. Translating it yields CAGSYSGTGGGNQPQHF.

In its sample, this clonotype was seen many times. The chain carries TRBV6-1 and TRBJ1-5; D uncertain. V shed 0 bases and J shed 0 bases, with 15 bases lying between them. This CDR3 is 18 amino acids long. Germline values: CDR1 MNHNS, CDR2 SASEGT. Written as DNA, the CDR3 is TGTGCCAGCAGTGAAGCCTTTTCTGGATTAATTAGCAATCAGCCCCAGCATTTT. It encodes CASSEAFSGLISNQPQHF.

This clonotype was detected a few times. The chain is built from TRBV6-1 and TRBJ2-7; D unresolved. The V gene's germline CDR1 is MNHNS and CDR2 SASEGT. The CDR3 spans 14 residues. Deletions cut 2 bases from V and 0 bases from J, with 8 bases between. Here the CDR3 reads CASSELRISYEQYF. The CDR3 DNA reads as TGTGCCAGCAGTGAACTCAGGATCTCCTACGAGCAGTACTTC.

The table lists this clonotype with a count of one. V is TRBV12-3 or TRBV12-4 and J is TRBJ2-4; the match to TRBD1 covers 7 bases. There are 13 residues in the CDR3. V was clipped by 7 bases and J by 1 base; unmatched bases: 1. DNA for the CDR3: TGTGCCAGCACACAGGGGGCCAAAAACATTCAGTACTTC. It yields the protein CASTQGAKNIQYF.

This chain links TRBV6-2 or TRBV6-3 with TRBJ2-7; 8 bases fit TRBD2. From germline, CDR1 is MNHEY and CDR2 SVGEGT. J lost 3 bases, V lost 0 bases, and 4 bases had no gene match. CDR3 length equals 15 residues. The CDR3 DNA reads as TGTGCCAGCAGTTACTCTGGTAGCGGGATCTACGAGCAGTACTTC. Residues: CASSYSGSGIYEQYF.

In this sample, this clonotype turned up many times. The rearrangement links TRBV12-3 or TRBV12-4 to TRBJ1-2, with D possibly TRBD1 on 5 matching bases. V lost 1 base, J lost 5 bases, and 8 bases lay in between. The CDR3 runs 13 residues. The CDR3 DNA reads as TGTGCCAGCAGTTTAGGGGGCACATATGGCTACACCTTC. Translated, it gives CASSLGGTYGYTF.

This clonotype was detected many times. The chain links TRBV6-1 to TRBJ1-2; D may be TRBD1 (5 bases). Germline CDR1 MNHNS, CDR2 SASEGT. CDR3 length: 14 residues. V lost 0 bases to trimming and J lost 8 bases, with 13 bases between them. CDR3 in amino acids: CASSEAGLLSGYTF. DNA for the CDR3: TGTGCCAGCAGTGAAGCGGGACTTCTAAGCGGCTACACCTTC.

Here the CDR3 reads CASRPRRYTEAFF. DNA for the CDR3: TGTGCCAGCAGACCACGTCGGTACACTGAAGCTTTCTTT. This chain uses TRBV12-3 or TRBV12-4 with TRBJ1-1; no definite D call. V was cut by 6 bases and J by 3 bases, with 11 bases left in between. The CDR3 sequence is 13 residues long.

This clonotype was counted a few times. V usage is TRBV6-1 and J usage is TRBJ1-6, with 8 bases aligning to TRBD1. The CDR3 is 17 amino acids. Germline-derived CDR1 and CDR2 are MNHNS and SASEGT. V shed 2 bases, J shed 8 bases, and the junction held 11 bases outside the gene matches. The CDR3: CASSEKGTGESHSPLHF. Written as DNA, the CDR3 is TGTGCCAGCAGTGAAAAAGGGACAGGAGAAAGTCATTCACCCCTCCACTTT.

This chain uses TRBV28 with TRBJ2-7; 8 bases match TRBD2. V gave up 8 bases and J gave up 0 bases; unmatched junction bases: 6. The CDR3 has 14 amino acids. CDR1 and CDR2 from the germline V gene are MDHEN and SYDVKM. The chain's CDR3 is CASGRSGSSYEQYF. The CDR3 DNA reads TGTGCCAGCGGTCGGAGCGGGAGCTCCTACGAGCAGTACTTC.

This clonotype was picked up many times. This chain joins TRBV20-1 and TRBJ1-5, with TRBD1 matching over 8 bases. Germline CDR1 reads DFQATT; CDR2 reads SNEGSKA (reference sequence). J gave up 4 bases and V 3 bases, and 8 bases lay outside the gene matches. CDR3 length: 15 residues. The CDR3 protein is CSARPGTGTNQPQHF. Written as DNA, the CDR3 is TGCAGTGCTAGGCCTGGGACAGGCACTAATCAGCCCCAGCATTTT.

There are many counts of this clonotype. The rearrangement uses TRBV7-2 and TRBJ2-7, with D unclear. Per germline, CDR1 SGHTA and CDR2 FQGNSA. V gave up 5 bases and J gave up 5 bases, with 7 bases separating them. The CDR3 is 11 amino acids. The CDR3: CASSPLNEQYF. The CDR3 nucleotides are TGTGCCAGCAGCCCCCTGAACGAGCAGTACTTC.

This clonotype was seen ten or more times. The chain carries TRBV28 and TRBJ2-2; the D gene is possibly TRBD2 (6 bases). The germline CDR1 and CDR2 sequences are MDHEN and SYDVKM. With 6 bases removed from V and 6 bases from J, the gap between germline ends came to 17 bases. This CDR3 contains 15 residues. Here the CDR3 reads CASSPWTGEAGELFF. DNA for the CDR3: TGTGCCAGCAGCCCATGGACCGGGGAGGCCGGGGAGCTGTTTTTT.

This clonotype was counted at least ten times. The chain carries TRBV7-9 and TRBJ1-3, with a tentative D call TRBD1 (5 bases). From germline, CDR1 is SEHNR and CDR2 FQNEAQ (reference sequence). There are 13 residues in the CDR3. The V end lost 5 bases, the J end lost 5 bases, and 10 bases lay between the germline ends. The CDR3 spells CASSGGPRNTIYF. In DNA, the CDR3 is TGTGCCAGCAGCGGGGGACCGAGAAACACCATATATTTT.

The chain has TRBV6-1 and TRBJ1-1, with a weak D call TRBD1 (6 bases). Trimming pared 7 bases from V and 4 bases from J, leaving 10 bases between. CDR3 length: 12 residues. Germline CDR1 reads MNHNS; CDR2 reads SASEGT. The CDR3 DNA reads as TGTGCCAGCAAGGACAGTCCCACTGAAGCTTTCTTT. This sequence encodes CASKDSPTEAFF.